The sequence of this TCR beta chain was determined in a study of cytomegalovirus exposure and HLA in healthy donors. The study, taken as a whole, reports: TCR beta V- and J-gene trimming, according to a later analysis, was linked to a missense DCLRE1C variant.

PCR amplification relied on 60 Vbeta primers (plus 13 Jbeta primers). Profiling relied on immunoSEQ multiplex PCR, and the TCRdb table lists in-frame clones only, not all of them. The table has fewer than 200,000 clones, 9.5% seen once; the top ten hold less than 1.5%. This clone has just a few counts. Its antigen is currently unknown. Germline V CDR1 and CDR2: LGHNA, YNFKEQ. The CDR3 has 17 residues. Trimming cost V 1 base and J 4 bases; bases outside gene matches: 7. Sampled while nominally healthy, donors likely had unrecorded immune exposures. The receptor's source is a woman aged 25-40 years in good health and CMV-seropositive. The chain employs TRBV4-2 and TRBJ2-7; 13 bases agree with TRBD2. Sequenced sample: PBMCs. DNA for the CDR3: TGTGCCAGCAGCCAAGGAGGAAGGACTAGCGGGAGATACGAGCAGTACTTC. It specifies CASSQGGRTSGRYEQYF.